Listed below are T cell receptor beta chains from one sample, sequenced in a study of blood T cell repertoires in COVID-19. Only in-frame clones appear in the TCRdb table, and some are missing; sequencing was by immunoSEQ multiplex PCR. The table records some 170,000 clones, approximately 90% of them present only once. Sequences were obtained from peripheral blood. The receptors derive from a woman aged 70-85 years with COVID-19, enrolled during active disease. Each CDR3 is given with its conserved first and last residue. Fields, in order: D gene, clone size, J gene, V gene, CDR3 protein, CDR3 DNA. D genes are given only for firm matches. Expanded clones get a size class; other rows say once, few or many, or leave the size out.

NA NA TRBJ1-2 TRBV15 CATSPDQTGSGAFFYGYTF TGTGCCACCAGCCCCGATCAAACTGGTTCAGGGGCTTTTTTCTATGGCTACACCTTC
TRBD1 few TRBJ1-2 TRBV2 CASSEAVFRTGGANGYTF TGTGCCAGCAGTGAAGCGGTGTTCAGGACAGGGGGCGCGAATGGCTACACCTTC
NA once TRBJ1-1 TRBV4-2 CASSQDPGLRNTEAFF TGTGCCAGCAGCCAAGATCCGGGACTAAGGAACACTGAAGCTTTCTTT
NA NA TRBJ2-6 TRBV9 CASGQTGAGANVLTF TGTGCCAGCGGCCAGACAGGAGCTGGGGCCAACGTCCTGACTTTC
NA NA TRBJ1-1 TRBV6-4 CASRPTGLSTEAFF TGTGCCAGCAGACCTACAGGGTTGTCGACTGAAGCTTTCTTT
NA few TRBJ1-1 TRBV29-1 CSVRTPRFAEAFF TGCAGCGTTCGGACACCTCGGTTCGCTGAAGCTTTCTTT
NA NA TRBJ2-3 TRBV5-1 CASSLAGGRPDTQYF TGCGCCAGCAGCTTGGCCGGGGGGCGGCCAGATACGCAGTATTTT
NA NA TRBJ1-5 TRBV6-2/TRBV6-3 CASSYSMSGVGSNQPQHF TGTGCCAGCAGTTACTCGATGTCGGGTGTGGGTAGCAATCAGCCCCAGCATTTT
NA NA TRBJ2-5 TRBV10-2 CASSPGRETQYF TGCGCCAGCAGCCCCGGTAGAGAGACCCAGTACTTC
TRBD1 few TRBJ2-7 TRBV11-2 CASSPRDRASYEQYF TGTGCCAGCAGCCCCCGGGACAGGGCCTCCTACGAGCAGTACTTC
NA NA TRBJ2-1 TRBV6-2/TRBV6-3 CASSPPERASYNEQFF TGTGCCAGCAGCCCACCCGAGCGGGCCTCCTACAATGAGCAGTTCTTC
NA NA TRBJ2-6 TRBV9 CASSDLPTGTGANVLTF TGTGCCAGCAGCGATCTTCCAACCGGGACTGGGGCCAACGTCCTGACTTTC
TRBD2 NA TRBJ2-7 TRBV28 CASSRTSGIGSEQYF TGTGCCAGCAGTCGAACTAGCGGGATTGGGTCCGAGCAGTACTTC
TRBD1 NA TRBJ1-5 TRBV28 CASSSTGPEHF TGTGCCAGCAGTTCGACAGGGCCGGAGCATTTT
NA NA TRBJ2-4 TRBV3-1/TRBV3-2 CASSQDTLAKNIQYF TGTGCCAGCAGCCAGGACACCCTAGCCAAAAACATTCAGTACTTC
TRBD2 NA TRBJ2-1 TRBV5-1 CASSPLGVAGANEQFF TGCGCCAGCAGCCCCCTAGGGGTAGCGGGAGCCAATGAGCAGTTCTTC
NA NA TRBJ1-1 TRBV19 CASSIVGYTEAFF TGTGCCAGTAGTATAGTCGGTTATACTGAAGCTTTCTTT
NA few TRBJ1-2 TRBV3-1/TRBV3-2 CASSQGGSGYTF TGTGCCAGCAGCCAGGGGGGTAGTGGCTACACCTTC
NA NA TRBJ1-6 TRBV10-3 CAISEQGSAPLHF TGTGCCATCAGTGAACAGGGCAGTGCACCCCTCCACTTT
TRBD1 few TRBJ1-1 TRBV6-5 CASHPDRSRYEAFF TGTGCCAGCCACCCGGACAGGAGCAGATATGAAGCTTTCTTT
NA once TRBJ1-2 TRBV12-5 CASGTSGSSNYGYTF TGTGCTAGTGGTACCTCCGGGTCCTCTAACTATGGCTACACCTTC
TRBD2 NA TRBJ2-5 TRBV27 CASSFPLAGRETQYF TGTGCCAGCAGTTTCCCCTTAGCGGGACGAGAGACCCAGTACTTC
TRBD2 NA TRBJ2-1 TRBV10-3 CAIRGAETSGQGYNEQFF TGTGCCATCAGAGGTGCCGAGACTAGCGGTCAAGGGTACAATGAGCAGTTCTTC
NA NA TRBJ2-7 TRBV6-2/TRBV6-3 CASSSPGKTYEQYF TGTGCCAGCAGTTCGCCCGGGAAGACCTACGAGCAGTACTTC
TRBD1 NA TRBJ1-5 TRBV27 CASSSTDRGASNQPQHF TGTGCCAGCAGTTCAACCGACAGGGGGGCTAGCAATCAGCCCCAGCATTTT
NA once TRBJ1-5 TRBV4-2 CASSQDRGNQPQHF TGTGCCAGCAGCCAAGACCGAGGGAACCAGCCCCAGCATTTT
TRBD2 NA TRBJ2-1 TRBV5-4 CASSKGLGDSYNEQFF TGTGCCAGCAGCAAGGGACTAGGGGATTCCTACAATGAGCAGTTCTTC
TRBD1 NA TRBJ1-2 TRBV7-2 CASSYWDRVGYGYTF TGTGCCAGCAGCTACTGGGACAGGGTGGGCTATGGCTACACCTTC
NA NA TRBJ1-2 TRBV6-5 CASKTPRYLGYTF TGTGCCAGCAAGACTCCAAGGTATCTCGGCTACACCTTC
NA NA TRBJ1-1 TRBV19 CASSIADRVNTEAFF TGTGCCAGTAGTATCGCGGACAGAGTGAACACTGAAGCTTTCTTT
NA NA TRBJ1-2 TRBV6-5 CASTTGINYGYTF TGTGCCAGCACAACAGGAATTAACTATGGCTACACCTTC
NA NA TRBJ1-1 TRBV11-3 CASGGGPTEAFF TGTGCCAGCGGGGGGGGTCCTACTGAAGCTTTCTTT
NA NA TRBJ2-1 TRBV11-2 CASSLAGLANEQFF TGTGCCAGCAGCTTAGCGGGTCTAGCAAATGAGCAGTTCTTC
NA NA TRBJ1-1 TRBV6-2/TRBV6-3 CASSYLGGMNTEAFF TGTGCCAGCAGTTACCTGGGAGGCATGAACACTGAAGCTTTCTTT
NA NA TRBJ1-1 TRBV5-1 CASSFGTNTEAFF TGCGCCAGCAGCTTCGGGACTAACACTGAAGCTTTCTTT
NA NA TRBJ1-3 TRBV7-9 CASSLRGSSGNTIYF TGTGCCAGCAGCTTAAGGGGAAGCTCTGGAAACACCATATATTTT
TRBD1 NA TRBJ1-3 TRBV27 CASRRTGDSGNTIYF TGTGCCAGCAGACGGACAGGGGACTCTGGAAACACCATATATTTT
TRBD1 NA TRBJ2-7 TRBV13 CASSQGVGSWYEQYF TGTGCCAGCAGCCAGGGGGTGGGCTCCTGGTACGAGCAGTACTTC
TRBD1 NA TRBJ2-7 TRBV18 CASSPQGDPSYEQYF TGTGCCAGCTCACCCCAGGGGGACCCTTCCTACGAGCAGTACTTC
NA NA TRBJ2-7 TRBV30 CAWSWVGDMVDKQYF TGTGCCTGGAGTTGGGTAGGGGACATGGTGGATAAGCAGTACTTC
TRBD1 NA TRBJ2-1 TRBV7-2 CASSYRGEGSMQFF TGTGCCAGCAGCTACAGGGGTGAGGGGAGTATGCAGTTCTTC
TRBD2 NA TRBJ2-7 TRBV7-9 CASSLEIPSGIGEQYF TGTGCCAGCAGCTTAGAGATTCCTAGCGGGATAGGTGAGCAGTACTTC
TRBD1 once TRBJ1-1 TRBV10-3 CAISTTGAIYRGTEAFF TGTGCCATCAGTACAACAGGGGCCATCTATCGTGGCACTGAAGCTTTCTTT
NA once TRBJ1-3 TRBV9 CASSVATGSGNTIYF TGTGCCAGCAGCGTAGCAACTGGCTCTGGAAACACCATATATTTT
NA NA TRBJ2-7 TRBV7-2 CASSLSLPYEQYF TGTGCCAGCAGCCTATCCCTCCCCTACGAGCAGTACTTC